These T cell receptor beta chains were read from a single sample in a study of blood T cell repertoires in COVID-19. Produced via immunoSEQ multiplex PCR; TCRdb's table is partial and in-frame only. The sample lists about 400,000 clones; about 90% were seen once. Specimen: peripheral blood. These receptors originate from a man in his forties or fifties with acute or convalescent COVID-19. Each CDR3 is given with its conserved first and last residue. The order of the fields is V gene, J gene, D gene, CDR3 protein. The D gene is left open where the match is weak.

v_gene: TRBV3-1/TRBV3-2
j_gene: TRBJ2-2
d_gene: TRBD2
CDR3aa: CASSQEYTSEYTGELFF

v_gene: TRBV27
j_gene: TRBJ1-1
d_gene: NA
CDR3aa: CASSFVFGKNTEAFF

v_gene: TRBV2
j_gene: TRBJ1-2
d_gene: NA
CDR3aa: CASSDGNTGYTF

v_gene: TRBV28
j_gene: TRBJ1-6
d_gene: TRBD1
CDR3aa: CASENDRVSSPLHF

v_gene: TRBV7-8
j_gene: TRBJ1-2
d_gene: NA
CDR3aa: CASSLDFAGRYGYTF

v_gene: TRBV10-1
j_gene: TRBJ2-7
d_gene: NA
CDR3aa: CASSEGGAFGEQYF

v_gene: TRBV10-3
j_gene: TRBJ1-3
d_gene: NA
CDR3aa: CAIRRQASSSGNTIYF

v_gene: TRBV28
j_gene: TRBJ1-4
d_gene: NA
CDR3aa: CASSTALYTGLFF

v_gene: TRBV11-1
j_gene: TRBJ2-1
d_gene: TRBD2
CDR3aa: CASSFGLAGVYEQFF

v_gene: TRBV2
j_gene: TRBJ2-5
d_gene: NA
CDR3aa: CASSDARYQETQYF

v_gene: TRBV4-2
j_gene: TRBJ1-6
d_gene: TRBD1
CDR3aa: CASSQTDRDSPLHF

v_gene: TRBV19
j_gene: TRBJ1-1
d_gene: TRBD1
CDR3aa: CASSIGDRGEAFF

v_gene: TRBV5-1
j_gene: TRBJ1-6
d_gene: TRBD1
CDR3aa: CASSTSGTGNSPLHF

v_gene: TRBV18
j_gene: TRBJ2-5
d_gene: NA
CDR3aa: CASSFNRDQETQYF

v_gene: TRBV29-1
j_gene: TRBJ2-1
d_gene: TRBD1
CDR3aa: CSVLPGQGVNEQFF

v_gene: TRBV27
j_gene: TRBJ1-2
d_gene: NA
CDR3aa: CASSFSGSRGYTF

v_gene: TRBV4-2
j_gene: TRBJ2-2
d_gene: NA
CDR3aa: CASSQARGPNGELFF

v_gene: TRBV6-5
j_gene: TRBJ2-7
d_gene: TRBD2
CDR3aa: CASSYSSGSAYEQYF

v_gene: TRBV28
j_gene: TRBJ2-3
d_gene: TRBD1
CDR3aa: CASSSGGQGTRDTQYF

v_gene: TRBV7-7
j_gene: TRBJ1-3
d_gene: NA
CDR3aa: CASSAEVFRRAGNTIYF

v_gene: TRBV19
j_gene: TRBJ1-4
d_gene: NA
CDR3aa: CASSMRGPGDEKLFF

v_gene: TRBV6-6
j_gene: TRBJ2-5
d_gene: NA
CDR3aa: CASSYSRVKTQYF

v_gene: TRBV19
j_gene: TRBJ1-5
d_gene: NA
CDR3aa: CASSVTRGGNQPQHF

v_gene: TRBV28
j_gene: TRBJ1-1
d_gene: TRBD1
CDR3aa: CASRLYGTGFMNTEAFF

v_gene: TRBV3-1/TRBV3-2
j_gene: TRBJ1-1
d_gene: NA
CDR3aa: CASSQERQAQAFF

v_gene: TRBV19
j_gene: TRBJ1-1
d_gene: NA
CDR3aa: CASSLGRYDTEAFF

v_gene: TRBV19
j_gene: TRBJ1-2
d_gene: TRBD1
CDR3aa: CASSRQGYGYTF

v_gene: TRBV5-4
j_gene: TRBJ1-1
d_gene: NA
CDR3aa: CASSLVSVGTEAFF

v_gene: TRBV7-2
j_gene: TRBJ2-3
d_gene: TRBD1
CDR3aa: CASSFGTAPDTQYF

v_gene: TRBV5-4
j_gene: TRBJ1-1
d_gene: NA
CDR3aa: CASSLTADTEAFF

v_gene: TRBV5-1
j_gene: TRBJ2-7
d_gene: TRBD1
CDR3aa: CASSSLGQGSYEQYF

v_gene: TRBV3-1/TRBV3-2
j_gene: TRBJ2-7
d_gene: NA
CDR3aa: CASSQGETYEQYF

v_gene: TRBV6-5
j_gene: TRBJ2-7
d_gene: NA
CDR3aa: CASSRQGSSSYEQYF

v_gene: TRBV25-1
j_gene: TRBJ2-7
d_gene: NA
CDR3aa: CASSELPGREQYF

v_gene: TRBV6-5
j_gene: TRBJ1-5
d_gene: NA
CDR3aa: CASSVYSNQPQHF

v_gene: TRBV19
j_gene: TRBJ1-5
d_gene: TRBD1
CDR3aa: CASSTRTGGFGAQHF

v_gene: TRBV27
j_gene: TRBJ2-1
d_gene: TRBD2
CDR3aa: CASSLQLAGGRYNEQFF

v_gene: TRBV9
j_gene: TRBJ1-2
d_gene: TRBD1
CDR3aa: CASSGEGAGTF

v_gene: TRBV9
j_gene: TRBJ1-2
d_gene: NA
CDR3aa: CASSVAGSGAWGYTF

v_gene: TRBV12-5
j_gene: TRBJ1-1
d_gene: NA
CDR3aa: CASGLNRGGNTEAFF

v_gene: TRBV27
j_gene: TRBJ2-1
d_gene: TRBD2
CDR3aa: CASSSPALAGVNEQFF

v_gene: TRBV5-6
j_gene: TRBJ2-5
d_gene: TRBD1
CDR3aa: CASSSRTGVETQYF

v_gene: TRBV5-4
j_gene: TRBJ2-5
d_gene: TRBD1
CDR3aa: CASTSDRGWGETQYF

v_gene: TRBV5-1
j_gene: TRBJ1-1
d_gene: NA
CDR3aa: CASSLSAENTEAFF